Listed below are T cell receptor beta chains from one sample, sequenced in a study of blood T cell repertoires in COVID-19. Profiled with immunoSEQ multiplex PCR; TCRdb holds only in-frame clones, not every one. Among about 110,000 clones listed, around 80% were seen once. The sample comprised peripheral blood. The receptors shown here come from a human donor in a cohort sampled during active or convalescent COVID-19. Each CDR3 is given with its conserved first and last residue. D genes are given only for firm matches. Clone size, where shown, is once, few, many, or a class for clones that have expanded.

abundance	v_gene	j_gene	d_gene	CDR3aa	CDR3nt
once	TRBV4-1	TRBJ1-3	NA	CASSHVAASSGNTIYF	TGCGCCAGCAGCCACGTTGCAGCGAGCTCTGGAAACACCATATATTTT
NA	TRBV9	TRBJ2-2	TRBD2	CASSVVWTSGTGELFF	TGTGCCAGCAGCGTAGTTTGGACTAGCGGCACCGGGGAGCTGTTTTTT
NA	TRBV6-6	TRBJ2-2	NA	CASSYTVGELFF	TGTGCCAGCAGTTACACAGTCGGGGAGCTGTTTTTT
NA	TRBV5-1	TRBJ1-1	TRBD1	CASSWPTGGSNTEAFF	TGCGCCAGCAGCTGGCCGACAGGGGGATCGAACACTGAAGCTTTCTTT
NA	TRBV12-3/TRBV12-4	TRBJ2-7	NA	CASSPNGDYEQYF	TGTGCCAGCAGTCCTAACGGGGACTACGAGCAGTACTTC
NA	TRBV9	TRBJ1-3	NA	CASSVADSGNTIYF	TGTGCCAGCAGCGTAGCAGATTCTGGAAACACCATATATTTT
NA	TRBV29-1	TRBJ2-7	TRBD2	CSVATSGRGYEQYF	TGCAGCGTCGCGACTAGCGGGAGGGGCTACGAGCAGTACTTC
NA	TRBV14	TRBJ1-1	TRBD1	CASSQKIGQGARTEAFF	TGTGCCAGCAGCCAAAAGATCGGACAGGGGGCAAGGACTGAAGCTTTCTTT
NA	TRBV5-4	TRBJ1-2	NA	CASKLEGISYGYTF	TGTGCCAGCAAACTGGAGGGTATTTCCTATGGCTACACCTTC
NA	TRBV14	TRBJ1-3	NA	CASSSRAGSRYSSGNTIYF	TGTGCCAGCAGCTCCCGAGCGGGCAGCAGATACTCCTCTGGAAACACCATATATTTT
once	TRBV5-5	TRBJ2-2	NA	CASSLAAGRIFF	TGTGCCAGCAGCTTGGCCGCGGGACGGATTTTCTTT
NA	TRBV27	TRBJ1-2	NA	CASSLSAGAVNGYTF	TGTGCCAGCAGTTTATCAGCAGGGGCGGTTAATGGCTACACCTTC
NA	TRBV27	TRBJ1-6	TRBD1	CASSRQGNSPLHF	TGTGCCAGCAGCCGACAGGGGAACTCACCCCTCCACTTT
NA	TRBV5-1	TRBJ1-2	NA	CASSLAGYSGYTF	TGCGCCAGCAGCTTGGCAGGATACAGTGGCTACACCTTC
NA	TRBV29-1	TRBJ2-1	NA	CSVEDPGGYNEQFF	TGCAGCGTTGAAGATCCCGGGGGATACAATGAGCAGTTCTTC
NA	TRBV19	TRBJ1-5	TRBD1	CASNPTYRGHQPQHF	TGTGCCAGTAACCCAACCTACAGGGGGCATCAGCCCCAGCATTTT
NA	TRBV28	TRBJ2-4	NA	CASSRRSNLAKNIQYF	TGTGCCAGCAGTCGGAGGAGCAACCTAGCCAAAAACATTCAGTACTTC
NA	TRBV28	TRBJ2-1	TRBD1	CASTTGYEQFF	TGTGCCAGCACGACAGGGTATGAGCAGTTCTTC
NA	TRBV10-1	TRBJ1-3	NA	CASTRDTLGANTIYF	TGCGCCAGCACCCGGGACACCCTAGGGGCAAACACCATATATTTT
few	TRBV7-9	TRBJ1-5	TRBD1	CASSLTTHRGQSNQPQHF	TGTGCCAGCAGCTTAACCACCCACAGGGGCCAGAGCAATCAGCCCCAGCATTTT
once	TRBV3-1/TRBV3-2	TRBJ2-7	TRBD2	CASSQGELAVAYEQYF	TGTGCCAGCAGCCAAGGAGAACTAGCGGTGGCCTACGAGCAGTACTTC
few	TRBV5-1	TRBJ1-4	TRBD1	CASRWTGFNEKLFF	TGCGCCAGCAGGTGGACAGGGTTTAATGAAAAACTGTTTTTT
NA	TRBV19	TRBJ2-4	TRBD1	CASSTTGIINIQYF	TGTGCCAGTAGTACGACAGGGATCATAAACATTCAGTACTTC
NA	TRBV5-1	TRBJ2-7	TRBD2	CASSWKAGIYEQYF	TGCGCCAGCAGCTGGAAAGCGGGGATTTACGAGCAGTACTTC
NA	TRBV5-4	TRBJ1-2	NA	CASRPGGPGGYGYTF	TGTGCCAGCAGGCCCGGAGGGCCGGGTGGCTATGGCTACACCTTC
NA	TRBV6-5	TRBJ1-1	NA	CASSYSSRAEAFF	TGTGCCAGCAGTTACTCGAGCCGGGCTGAAGCTTTCTTT
NA	TRBV11-3	TRBJ2-2	TRBD1	CASSLGQGAGTGELFF	TGTGCCAGCAGCTTAGGACAGGGGGCTGGCACCGGGGAGCTGTTTTTT
few	TRBV11-2	TRBJ1-2	NA	CASSSLRARRTTSYGYTF	TGTGCCAGCAGCTCCCTCCGGGCGAGGAGGACCACTTCCTATGGCTACACCTTC
NA	TRBV20-1	TRBJ1-2	TRBD1	CSAPGTGGYTF	TGCAGTGCTCCCGGGACAGGCGGCTACACCTTC
NA	TRBV18	TRBJ2-1	TRBD1	CASSQGQGAYNEQFF	TGTGCCAGCTCACAGGGACAGGGGGCCTACAATGAGCAGTTCTTC
NA	TRBV3-1/TRBV3-2	TRBJ2-3	TRBD1	CASSQVGQLGTDTQYF	TGTGCCAGCAGCCAAGTGGGACAGCTAGGCACAGATACGCAGTATTTT
NA	TRBV3-1/TRBV3-2	TRBJ2-7	TRBD1	CASSHTGTVTYEQYF	TGTGCCAGCAGCCATACCGGGACAGTCACCTACGAGCAGTACTTC